Presented here are 11 T cell receptor beta chains from one specimen sequenced in a study of blood T cells in healthy people across ages. It was with a sample-barcoded 5' primer and a J-beta primer mix that a second PCR of about 6 to 12 cycles was run. Each CDR3 protein gets one entry after TCRdb re-called the 5' RACE reads with MiXCR. The table lists about 680,000 distinct CDR3 sequences, 49% of them singletons. The source material was blood. The source is a woman in her fifties or sixties in good health.

Here the CDR3 DNA reads TGTGCCAGCAGCCTATGGGCGAGCTCGGAGAATGAGCAGTTCTTC. This gives the protein CASSLWASSENEQFF. This chain connects TRBV7-6 to TRBJ2-1; D unclear. V lost 5 bases to trimming and J lost 7 bases, with 18 bases between them. Germline assignment: CDR1 SGHVS and CDR2 FNYEAQ. The CDR3 has 15 residues.

This clonotype was detected many times. This chain uses TRBV7-3 with TRBJ2-5; D gene ambiguous. This CDR3 spans 13 amino acids. The germline CDR1 and CDR2 sequences are SGHTA and FQGTGA. V lost 5 bases to trimming and J lost 4 bases, with 11 bases between them. CDR3 in DNA: TGTGCCAGCAGCCGCTCACAGATAGAGACCCAGTACTTC. The encoded protein is CASSRSQIETQYF.

This chain links TRBV6-1 with TRBJ2-3; TRBD1 matches 7 bases. Per germline, CDR1 MNHNS and CDR2 SASEGT. The V and J ends lost 6 bases and 2 bases, in that order; junction bases with no gene match: 8. The CDR3 runs 15 residues. The CDR3 spells CASRRITGATDTQYF. The CDR3 DNA reads as TGTGCCAGCAGACGCATTACAGGGGCCACAGATACGCAGTATTTT.

V is TRBV14 and J is TRBJ2-7; no clear D gene. CDR3 length: 14 amino acids. Trimming left V 0 bases short and J 7 bases short, with 13 bases between. Germline loops: CDR1 SGHDN, CDR2 FVKESK. CDR3 loop: CASSQDQSSLEQYF. The DNA of the CDR3 is TGTGCCAGCAGCCAAGATCAGTCTAGTCTGGAGCAGTACTTC.

CDR3 in amino acids: CASSEYYEQYF. The CDR3 DNA reads as TGTGCCAGCAGTGAGTACTACGAGCAGTACTTC. The chain combines TRBV12-3 or TRBV12-4 with TRBJ2-7; D not certain. There are 11 residues in the CDR3. The germline V and J ends were trimmed by 5 bases and 3 bases, with 5 bases remaining between them.

The CDR3, as DNA: TGTGCCAGCAGTTGGGGACAGAGAAATCAGCCCCAGCATTTT. Protein product: CASSWGQRNQPQHF. The chain couples TRBV6-2 or TRBV6-3 to TRBJ1-5; 7 nucleotides match TRBD1. V was clipped by 4 bases and J by 4 bases; unmatched bases: 4. The CDR3 runs 14 residues. The germline gives CDR1 MNHEY, CDR2 SVGEGT.

V is TRBV3-1 and J is TRBJ2-3; 9 bases are a match to TRBD2. Germline trimming cut 2 bases from V and 6 bases from J; bases unmatched to any gene: 9. The CDR3 is 16 residues long. CDR1 is LGHDT and CDR2 is YNNKEL in the germline V gene (reference sequence). CDR3 DNA sequence: TGTGCCAGCAGCCAATCTAGCGGGAATTTTGGCGATACGCAGTATTTT. Translated, it gives CASSQSSGNFGDTQYF.

The J gene is TRBJ1-1, the V gene TRBV14; no firm D call. CDR3 size: 13 residues. Looked up from germline, CDR1 is SGHDN and CDR2 is FVKESK. Trimming left V 2 bases short and J 6 bases short, with 10 bases between. CDR3 DNA: TGTGCCAGCAGCCAAAGGACCTACGCTGAAGCTTTCTTT. Translated: CASSQRTYAEAFF.

V is TRBV28 and J is TRBJ2-2; 7 nucleotides agree with TRBD1. V lost 3 bases to trimming and J lost 7 bases; unmatched junction nucleotides: 8. CDR1 MDHEN and CDR2 SYDVKM come from the germline V gene. The CDR3 length is 15 residues. The CDR3 sequence: CASSFTKQGIGELFF. Here the CDR3 DNA reads TGTGCCAGCAGTTTTACGAAACAGGGGATCGGGGAGCTGTTTTTT.

This sequence joins TRBV20-1 and TRBJ2-7; the D gene is possibly TRBD1 (6 bases). Germline assignment: CDR1 DFQATT and CDR2 SNEGSKA (reference sequence). The CDR3 runs to 14 residues. Deletions cut 3 bases from V and 2 bases from J, with 14 bases between. As DNA, the CDR3 is TGCAGTGCTAGTGAGGGACAAGGGACCTACGAGCAGTACTTC. Amino acids: CSASEGQGTYEQYF.

The rearrangement joins TRBV28 to TRBJ2-7, with a tentative D call TRBD2 (5 bases). The V end was cut by 5 bases, the J end by 3 bases, with 20 bases between. The CDR3 totals 16 residues. The germline gives CDR1 MDHEN, CDR2 SYDVKM. The CDR3 DNA is TGTGCCAGCAGTCTACAGCCCGCTAGCTTCGGCTACGAGCAGTACTTC. This translates into CASSLQPASFGYEQYF.